The 16 T cell receptor beta chains in this list originate from one sample, sequenced in a study of blood T cells in healthy people across ages. It was with a sample-barcoded 5' primer and a J-beta primer mix that a second PCR of roughly 7 to 11 cycles was run. TCRdb analysed the 5' RACE reads with MiXCR anew, one entry per CDR3 protein. The sample holds hundreds of thousands of distinct CDR3 sequences, roughly 21% seen once. The source material was blood. The receptors here all came from a man between 65 and 85 years old in good health.

CDR3 in amino acids: CASSLTQGVGANVLTF. The CDR3 coding sequence is TGTGCCAGCAGTTTGACGCAGGGAGTTGGGGCCAACGTCCTGACTTTC. The V call is TRBV12-3 or TRBV12-4, the J call TRBJ2-6; D is tentatively TRBD1 or TRBD2 (5 bases each). The V and J ends lost 3 bases and 3 bases respectively, with 12 bases between them. This CDR3 is 16 amino acids long.

This clonotype came up many times. The V and J genes are TRBV14 and TRBJ2-1; 7 bases align to TRBD1. The CDR3 has 15 amino acids. Germline V lookup: CDR1 SGHDN, CDR2 FVKESK. V trimming: 1 base; J trimming: 7 bases; junction bases outside the gene matches: 7. In DNA, the CDR3 is TGTGCCAGCAGCCAAGGTCAGACAGGGTTGAATGAGCAGTTCTTC. Amino acids: CASSQGQTGLNEQFF.

This clonotype appeared a few times. The J gene is TRBJ2-7, the V gene TRBV13; 7 nucleotides line up with TRBD2. With V trimmed by 3 bases and J by 3 bases, 2 bases remained unmatched. The germline gives CDR1 PRHDT, CDR2 FYEKMQ (reference sequence). This CDR3 comprises 13 residues. The chain's CDR3 is CASSLGTIYEQYF. DNA for the CDR3: TGTGCCAGCAGCTTGGGGACTATCTACGAGCAGTACTTC.

CDR3 bases: TGTGCCATCAGTGAGTTCTCCGGGACAGGGGGCACCGGGGAGCTGTTTTTT. Translated: CAISEFSGTGGTGELFF. The V gene is TRBV10-3, the J gene TRBJ2-2; 11 positions agree with TRBD1. Unmatched junction bases numbered 5, after V lost 1 base and J lost 4 bases. The CDR3 totals 17 residues. Looked up from germline, CDR1 is ENHRY and CDR2 is SYGVKD.

This clonotype was seen a handful of times. The V call is TRBV2, the J call TRBJ1-2; D possibly corresponds to TRBD1 (6 bases). CDR1 is SNHLY, CDR2 FYNNEI, per germline. The CDR3 is 13 amino acids. V was cut by 8 bases and J by 2 bases, with 12 bases left in between. The CDR3 region is CASGGGGNYGYTF. CDR3 nucleotide sequence: TGTGCCAGCGGGGGCGGCGGCAACTATGGCTACACCTTC.

This clonotype was observed a handful of times. This chain uses TRBV7-2 with TRBJ1-1; TRBD1 matches at 7 bases. Germline V gene lookup returns CDR1 SGHTA and CDR2 FQGNSA. After removal of 4 bases from V and 4 bases from J, the junction contained 9 bases not matched to a gene. This CDR3 region has 15 residues. CDR3 nucleotides: TGTGCCAGCAGCTACGATCACAGGGGATCCACTGAAGCTTTCTTT. Its translation: CASSYDHRGSTEAFF.

This clonotype occurred a few times. The V call is TRBV27, the J call TRBJ2-1; TRBD2 matches at 12 bases. V shed 2 bases, J shed 0 bases, and the junction held 2 bases outside the gene matches. Germline V gene data show CDR1 as MNHEY and CDR2 as SMNVEV (reference sequence). This CDR3 is 17 amino acids long. CDR3 amino acids: CASSLASGRDSYNEQFF. As DNA, the CDR3 is TGTGCCAGCAGTTTAGCTAGCGGGAGGGACTCCTACAATGAGCAGTTCTTC.

This clonotype was recorded many times. The V gene is TRBV27, the J gene TRBJ2-2; 9 nucleotides agree with TRBD1. Germline trimming cut 5 bases from V and 6 bases from J; bases unmatched to any gene: 7. The V gene's germline CDR1 is MNHEY and CDR2 SMNVEV (reference sequence). CDR3 length: 15 residues. CDR3 in amino acids: CASSRLGQGSGELFF. CDR3 bases: TGTGCCAGCAGTCGCCTGGGACAGGGATCCGGGGAGCTGTTTTTT.

This clonotype occurred a few times. The chain combines TRBV6-6 with TRBJ2-2; tentatively, D is TRBD2 (5 bases). Germline V CDR1 and CDR2: MNHNY, SVGAGI (reference sequence). CDR3 length equals 15 residues. The ends were cut back, 6 bases at V and 0 bases at J, with 11 bases in the middle. The CDR3 DNA sequence: TGTGCCAGCAGGGAGGCGAGAGCGAACACCGGGGAGCTGTTTTTT. This gives the protein CASREARANTGELFF.

The V call is TRBV20-1, the J call TRBJ1-6; tentative D call: TRBD1 (5 bases). The germline V and J ends were trimmed by 1 base and 6 bases, with 7 bases remaining between them. Germline V gene data show CDR1 as DFQATT and CDR2 as SNEGSKA (reference sequence). This CDR3 has 13 amino acids. DNA for the CDR3: TGCAGTGCTAGAGTCCAGGGTAATTCACCCCTCCACTTT. This translates into CSARVQGNSPLHF.

The V gene is TRBV7-9, the J gene TRBJ2-7; no firm D call. The CDR3 is made up of 13 amino acids. V lost 3 bases and J 6 bases, leaving 12 bases between the germline ends. CDR1 and CDR2 (germline): SEHNR, FQNEAQ (reference sequence). The CDR3 is CASSLVSGFEQYF. CDR3 coding DNA: TGTGCCAGCAGCTTGGTTTCGGGTTTCGAGCAGTACTTC.

This clonotype showed up many times. This sequence joins TRBV9 and TRBJ1-6, with TRBD1 as a possible D gene (6 bases). This CDR3 region has 14 residues. Germline assignment: CDR1 SGDLS and CDR2 YYNGEE. V was trimmed by 3 bases and J by 5 bases, leaving 9 bases between them. The CDR3 spells CASSAQGNNSPLHF. In DNA, the CDR3 is TGTGCCAGCAGCGCTCAGGGGAATAATTCACCCCTCCACTTT.

V and J are TRBV6-2 or TRBV6-3 and TRBJ2-7, with D uncertain. The CDR3 is 15 amino acids. Germline values: CDR1 MNHEY, CDR2 SVGEGT. Trimming took 8 bases from V and 6 from J, leaving 23 bases between them. CDR3 nucleotides: TGTGCCAGCTCCTCAAATGAGGACGCCTCGGGCGAGCAGTACTTC. It yields the protein CASSSNEDASGEQYF.

The gene calls are TRBV7-9 and TRBJ2-7; D gene unclear. Trimming removed 0 bases from V and 6 bases from J, with 12 bases in between. The CDR3 extends over 14 amino acids. Germline CDR1 SEHNR, CDR2 FQNEAQ (reference sequence). For the CDR3, the DNA is TGTGCCAGCAGCTTAGCTGCTTCCTATGCCGAGCAGTACTTC. Residues: CASSLAASYAEQYF.

The V call is TRBV6-5, the J call TRBJ1-1, with 8 nucleotides matching TRBD1. J gave up 12 bases and V 5 bases, and 8 bases lay outside the gene matches. The germline V gene has CDR1 MNHEY and CDR2 SVGAGI. The length of the CDR3 is 12 residues. CDR3 in amino acids: CASSPGQGSPFF. CDR3 DNA sequence: TGTGCCAGCAGTCCCGGACAGGGTTCGCCTTTCTTT.

This clonotype appeared a few times. The chain is built from TRBV5-1 and TRBJ2-7; 9 nucleotides line up with TRBD2. With V trimmed by 1 base and J by 4 bases, 9 bases remained unmatched. CDR1 is SGHRS, CDR2 YFSETQ, per germline. The CDR3 sequence is 16 residues long. The CDR3 coding sequence is TGCGCCAGCAGCTTGTCGGCGGGAGGGCCGCTATACGAGCAGTACTTC. Residues: CASSLSAGGPLYEQYF.